This TCR beta chain was captured by sequencing in a study of T cells in Graves' hyperthyroidism and ophthalmopathy. Germline CDR1 reads MNHEY; CDR2 reads SMNVEV (reference sequence). The CDR3 sequence is 13 residues long. With V trimmed by 4 bases and J by 7 bases, 4 bases remained unmatched. Study results and limitations: The model identified upcoming ophthalmopathy a median approximately six months ahead of onset.

This clonotype was counted ten times or more. Antigen unknown. Using RNA transcripts as the source, TCR beta CDR3 regions were amplified. When the TCR CDR3 underwent first-round RT-PCR, the HTBI primer set was used. A single record per CDR3 protein comes from TCRdb applying MiXCR to the multiplex PCR reads. The data hold fewer than 350,000 distinct CDR3 sequences, with roughly 15% observed a single time. Patients with uncontrolled infections, other autoimmune diseases, pregnancy or lactation were excluded. Clinical symptoms, serum thyroxine, TRAb, thyroid ultrasound and orbital computed tomography informed diagnoses. Fresh peripheral blood, roughly 9.3 ml, was the source of the PBMCs.

The TCR comes from a woman aged 45 to 65 with Graves' hyperthyroidism that later progressed to Graves' ophthalmopathy. The V and J genes are TRBV27 and TRBJ1-2; 9 bases fit TRBD1. The sample taken for sequencing was blood. The CDR3 nucleotides are TGTGCCAGCAGTTCCACAGGGGGCTCTGGCTACACCTTC. This sequence encodes CASSSTGGSGYTF.